These 28 T cell receptor beta chains came from one sample sequenced in a study of T cells in Graves' hyperthyroidism and ophthalmopathy. RNA transcripts yielded amplified TCR beta CDR3 regions. First-round RT-PCR of the TCR CDR3 relied on the HTBI primer set. TCRdb used MiXCR to reprocess the multiplex PCR reads, holding one entry per CDR3 protein. The sample records about 560,000 distinct CDR3 sequences, 15% to 20% being singletons. Sequenced material: blood. These receptors all stem from a woman between 18 and 30 years old with Graves' hyperthyroidism.

This clonotype was seen just once. In nucleotides, the CDR3 is TGTGCCAGTAGTATACCCCTAGGGACAGGGGTGTACGAGCAGTACTTC. Its translation is CASSIPLGTGVYEQYF. V is TRBV19 and J is TRBJ2-7; 10 bases fit TRBD1. J lost 4 bases, V lost 2 bases, and 8 bases had no gene match. The CDR3 has 16 amino acids. Germline V gene lookup returns CDR1 LNHDA and CDR2 SQIVND (reference sequence).

V gene TRBV10-2 combines with J gene TRBJ1-5; D not resolved. This CDR3 comprises 13 residues. Germline V lookup: CDR1 WSHSY, CDR2 SAAADI. V lost 7 bases to trimming and J lost 3 bases, with 10 bases between them. In nucleotides, the CDR3 is TGCGCCAGCAATTGGGCAGACAATCAGCCCCAGCATTTT. Protein: CASNWADNQPQHF.

This clonotype was counted only a few times. The chain combines TRBV2 with TRBJ1-1, with a tentative D call TRBD1 (5 bases). Germline V gives CDR1 SNHLY, CDR2 FYNNEI. The V and J ends lost 8 bases and 2 bases respectively, with 15 bases between them. The CDR3 sequence is 14 residues long. The CDR3 DNA reads TGTGCCAGCTTTCGGCGCAGGGCCAACACTGAAGCTTTCTTT. Its translation: CASFRRRANTEAFF.

The sample holds a few counts of this clonotype. The chain links TRBV24-1 to TRBJ2-6; TRBD2 might be the D (5 bases). Germline V lookup: CDR1 KGHDR, CDR2 SFDVKD. V lost 4 bases to trimming and J lost 0 bases, with 9 bases between them. This CDR3 comprises 16 residues. CDR3 in DNA: TGTGCCACCAGTGACCCTACTAGCTCTGGGGCCAACGTCCTGACTTTC. This encodes CATSDPTSSGANVLTF.

This clonotype was recorded a few times. This chain links TRBV14 with TRBJ2-1; 14 bases map to TRBD2. From germline, CDR1 is SGHDN and CDR2 FVKESK. J lost 5 bases, V lost 3 bases, and 15 bases had no gene match. This CDR3 has 20 amino acids. This CDR3 reads CASSQDKGGLAGGSDNEQFF. Written as DNA, the CDR3 is TGTGCCAGCAGCCAGGACAAAGGTGGACTAGCGGGGGGCTCTGACAATGAGCAGTTCTTC.

The chain employs TRBV10-3 and TRBJ2-3, with D uncertain. Germline values: CDR1 ENHRY, CDR2 SYGVKD. The germline V and J ends were trimmed by 6 bases and 2 bases, with 3 bases remaining between them. The CDR3 has 11 residues. CDR3 nucleotide sequence: TGTGCCATCAGAGACACAGATACGCAGTATTTT. Translated: CAIRDTDTQYF.

This clonotype was picked up a small number of times. V is TRBV6-2 or TRBV6-3 and J is TRBJ2-6; unclear D gene. The CDR3 contains 15 residues. Trimming pared 2 bases from V and 0 bases from J, leaving 5 bases between. Germline CDR1 and CDR2: MNHEY and SVGEGT. CDR3 protein: CASSYSNSGANVLTF. CDR3 sequence (DNA): TGTGCCAGCAGTTACAGTAACTCTGGGGCCAACGTCCTGACTTTC.

As to this clonotype: A much larger clonotype is one base distant, so this may be a read error. The chain carries TRBV7-8 and TRBJ2-4, with 16 bases fitting TRBD2. CDR3 length: 15 residues. Germline V CDR1 and CDR2: SGHVS, FQNEAQ. The J segment lost 9 bases and the V segment lost 5 bases, leaving 4 bases of the junction unmatched. CDR3 nucleotide sequence: TGTGCCAGCAGCCTGGGACTAGCGGGAGGGAGCATTCAGTACTTC. Protein product: CASSLGLAGGSIQYF.

This chain connects TRBV27 to TRBJ1-2; D is unclear. The germline V and J ends were trimmed by 6 bases and 2 bases, with 19 bases remaining between them. The germline V gene has CDR1 MNHEY and CDR2 SMNVEV (reference sequence). The CDR3 sequence is 16 residues long. The DNA of the CDR3 is TGTGCCAGCAGCCGACTCGCGGCGGGAGAGAACTATGGCTACACCTTC. Translation: CASSRLAAGENYGYTF.

This clonotype occurred many times. The chain carries TRBV20-1 and TRBJ2-7, with TRBD1 as a possible D gene (6 bases). The CDR3 contains 13 residues. V shed 5 bases and J shed 2 bases, with 13 bases lying between them. CDR1 is DFQATT and CDR2 is SNEGSKA in the germline V gene (reference sequence). Here the CDR3 DNA reads TGCAGTGCTTCCGACAGGTCAACCTACGAGCAGTACTTC. Translating gives CSASDRSTYEQYF.

The CDR3 DNA reads TGTGCCAGCAGCTTATACCAGACCCAGTACTTC. Its translation: CASSLYQTQYF. This chain links TRBV7-2 with TRBJ2-5; D is unclear. V was trimmed by 2 bases and J by 6 bases, leaving 4 bases between them. CDR3 length: 11 amino acids. Germline assignment: CDR1 SGHTA and CDR2 FQGNSA.

This clonotype has only a few counts. The CDR3 DNA reads TGTGCCAGCAGTTTAGTTAGCGGGGGGACCCACAATGAGCAGTTCTTC. Residues: CASSLVSGGTHNEQFF. The chain is built from TRBV28 and TRBJ2-1, with TRBD2 identical over 10 bases. CDR3 size: 16 residues. Germline-derived CDR1 and CDR2 are MDHEN and SYDVKM. V shed 2 bases and J 5 bases; nucleotides not matched to a gene: 6. Supplemented by reference TRBV28 and TRBJ2-1, the full variable domain reads DVKVTQSSRYLVKRTGEKVFLECVQDMDHENMFWYRQDPGLGLRLIYFSYDVKMKEKGDIPEGYSVSREKKERFSLILESASTNQTSMYLCASSLVSGGTHNEQFFGPGTRLTVL.

The chain employs TRBV2 and TRBJ1-4; D is unclear. The CDR3 length is 14 residues. The germline V gene encodes CDR1 SNHLY and CDR2 FYNNEI. V was shortened by 7 bases and J by 6 bases, with 15 bases between the two germline ends. The CDR3 region has the DNA TGTGCCAGCATCCCAGGACGTGGAGATGAAAAACTGTTTTTT. Its protein is CASIPGRGDEKLFF.

This clonotype showed up many times. V usage is TRBV7-6 and J usage is TRBJ2-3, with 7 bases fitting TRBD1. This CDR3 spans 16 amino acids. The V gene's germline CDR1 is SGHVS and CDR2 FNYEAQ. The trim removed 1 base at V and 5 bases at J, leaving 9 bases unmatched. The CDR3 DNA sequence: TGTGCCAGCAGCTTAGAGGGGGCAGGGGCGGGAGATACGCAGTATTTT. Translating it yields CASSLEGAGAGDTQYF.

This clonotype came up many times. This chain uses TRBV5-1 with TRBJ2-3, with 8 bases lining up with TRBD2. Germline lookup yields CDR1 SGHRS and CDR2 YFSETQ. CDR3 length equals 15 residues. The ends lost 2 bases at V and 5 bases at J; junction bases unmatched: 7. The CDR3 region is CASSLSGSSGDTQYF. As DNA, the CDR3 is TGCGCCAGCAGCTTAAGCGGGAGTTCGGGAGATACGCAGTATTTT.

A few counts support this clonotype. This sequence joins TRBV29-1 and TRBJ1-6; D is ambiguous. The V gene's germline CDR1 is SQVTM and CDR2 ANQGSEA. The CDR3 has 11 amino acids. The V end lost 5 bases, the J end lost 10 bases, and 9 bases lay between the germline ends. CDR3 nucleotides: TGCAGCGTTCAGGTTTGGTCACCCCTCCACTTT. It codes for CSVQVWSPLHF.

In its sample, this clonotype was seen many times. The chain carries TRBV6-1 and TRBJ1-5; D is unresolved. CDR1 is MNHNS, CDR2 SASEGT, per germline. The CDR3 extends over 15 amino acids. V lost 4 bases and J lost 0, with 10 bases in between. The CDR3 spells CASSGFENSNQPQHF. The CDR3 region has the DNA TGTGCCAGCAGTGGATTTGAAAATAGCAATCAGCCCCAGCATTTT.

The table lists this clonotype with many counts. The rearrangement joins TRBV28 to TRBJ2-3; D possibly corresponds to TRBD2 (5 bases). The CDR3 extends over 13 amino acids. The V gene lost 5 bases and the J gene lost 4 bases, with 10 bases spanning the gap. Per germline, CDR1 MDHEN and CDR2 SYDVKM. CDR3 nucleotide sequence: TGTGCCAGCAGTCGACCGGGGTCAGATACGCAGTATTTT. Encoded protein: CASSRPGSDTQYF.

The table lists this clonotype with many counts. The genes are TRBV24-1 and TRBJ2-2; either TRBD1 or TRBD2 may supply D (5 bases each). V lost 3 bases and J 4 bases, leaving 11 bases between the germline ends. This CDR3 comprises 15 residues. From germline, CDR1 is KGHDR and CDR2 SFDVKD. The CDR3 sequence is CATSDIGTATGELFF. Here the CDR3 DNA reads TGTGCCACCAGTGATATCGGGACCGCCACCGGGGAGCTGTTTTTT.

This sequence joins TRBV10-3 and TRBJ2-5; no firm D call. Germline loops: CDR1 ENHRY, CDR2 SYGVKD. The CDR3 spans 12 residues. V lost 0 bases and J 5 bases, leaving 4 bases between the germline ends. This CDR3 is CAISESVETQYF. The CDR3 DNA reads as TGTGCCATCAGTGAGTCTGTGGAGACCCAGTACTTC.

CDR3 nucleotide sequence: TGCGCCAGCAGCCAAGATGAGGTCGGTCTCTCCTACGAGCAGTACTTC. It translates to CASSQDEVGLSYEQYF. The rearrangement joins TRBV4-1 to TRBJ2-7, with D uncertain. From germline, CDR1 is MGHRA and CDR2 YSYEKL. The CDR3 totals 16 residues. V lost 0 bases to trimming and J lost 0 bases, with 12 bases between them.

The J gene is TRBJ1-1, the V gene TRBV7-2, with D unclear. The CDR3 sequence is 14 residues long. CDR1 and CDR2 (germline): SGHTA, FQGNSA. V lost 5 bases, J lost 3 bases, and 13 bases lay in between. The CDR3 loop is CASSPTRVHTEAFF. In DNA form, the CDR3 reads TGTGCCAGCAGCCCGACAAGAGTACACACTGAAGCTTTCTTT.

This clonotype occurred many times. The chain joins TRBV20-1 to TRBJ2-5, with D hard to call. V lost 5 bases to trimming and J lost 1 base, with 11 bases between them. Germline CDR1 and CDR2: DFQATT and SNEGSKA (reference sequence). This CDR3 region has 13 residues. CDR3 residues: CSAPTGIQETQYF. The CDR3 DNA reads as TGCAGTGCTCCGACTGGAATCCAAGAGACCCAGTACTTC.

This clonotype has just a few counts. This chain uses TRBV12-3 or TRBV12-4 with TRBJ2-3; no firm D call. Between the trimmed V and J ends, which lost 6 bases and 4 bases, there was a span of 11 bases. The CDR3 extends over 13 amino acids. For the CDR3, the DNA is TGTGCCAGCAGACAGAACGCGCCAGATACGCAGTATTTT. As protein: CASRQNAPDTQYF.

There are many counts of this clonotype. V is TRBV12-3 or TRBV12-4 and J is TRBJ1-1; D is unresolved. This CDR3 spans 14 amino acids. V was pared by 4 bases and J by 1 base, with 10 bases between. The CDR3 nucleotides are TGTGCCAGCAGTTCGACGCACGAGAACACTGAAGCTTTCTTT. It translates to CASSSTHENTEAFF.

The V and J genes are TRBV6-6 and TRBJ2-3; D gene ambiguous. The CDR3 is 15 amino acids. Trimming shortened V by 2 bases and J by 1 base, and 10 bases separated the two germline ends. Germline V gene data show CDR1 as MNHNY and CDR2 as SVGAGI (reference sequence). CDR3 residues: CASSYGVVGTDTQYF. The CDR3, as DNA: TGTGCCAGCAGTTACGGGGTTGTGGGCACAGATACGCAGTATTTT.

The V gene is TRBV15, the J gene TRBJ1-1; D gene ambiguous. The ends were cut back, 3 bases at V and 3 bases at J, with 17 bases in the middle. The germline gives CDR1 LNHNV, CDR2 YYDKDF (reference sequence). CDR3 length: 16 residues. CDR3 sequence reads: CATSSGTVEADTEAFF. The CDR3 DNA follows: TGTGCCACCAGCAGCGGAACGGTAGAGGCAGACACTGAAGCTTTCTTT. Drawing the rest from reference TRBV15 and TRBJ1-1, the complete variable domain is DAMVIQNPRYQVTQFGKPVTLSCSQTLNHNVMYWYQQKSSQAPKLLFHYYDKDFNNEADTPDNFQSRRPNTSFCFLDIRSPGLGDTAMYLCATSSGTVEADTEAFFGQGTRLTVV.

This clonotype was seen only a few times. The V and J genes are TRBV9 and TRBJ2-3, with 10 bases aligning to TRBD2. This CDR3 has 17 amino acids. CDR1 is SGDLS, CDR2 YYNGEE, per germline. V lost 0 bases to trimming and J lost 5 bases; unmatched junction nucleotides: 9. In DNA form, the CDR3 reads TGTGCCAGCAGCGTAGATCTCCTAGCGGGAGTGAAAGATACGCAGTATTTT. Its translation is CASSVDLLAGVKDTQYF.